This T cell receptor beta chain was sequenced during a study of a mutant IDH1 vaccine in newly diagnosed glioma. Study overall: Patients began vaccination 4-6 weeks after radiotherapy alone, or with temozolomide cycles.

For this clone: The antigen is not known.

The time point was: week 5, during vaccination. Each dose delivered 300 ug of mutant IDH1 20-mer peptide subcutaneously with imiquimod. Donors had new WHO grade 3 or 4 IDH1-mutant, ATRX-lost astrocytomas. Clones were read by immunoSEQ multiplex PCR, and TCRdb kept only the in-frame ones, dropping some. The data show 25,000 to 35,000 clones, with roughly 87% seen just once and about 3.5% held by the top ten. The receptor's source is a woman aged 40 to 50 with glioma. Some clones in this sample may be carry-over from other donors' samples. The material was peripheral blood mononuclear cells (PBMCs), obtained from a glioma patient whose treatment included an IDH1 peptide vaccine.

CDR3 amino acids: CASSANTGELFF. DNA for the CDR3: TGTGCCAGCAGTGCAAACACCGGGGAGCTGTTTTTT. This chain links TRBV7-2 with TRBJ2-2; D unclear. V lost 6 bases and J lost 2, with 4 bases in between. Germline assignment: CDR1 SGHTA and CDR2 FQGNSA. CDR3 size: 12 residues.